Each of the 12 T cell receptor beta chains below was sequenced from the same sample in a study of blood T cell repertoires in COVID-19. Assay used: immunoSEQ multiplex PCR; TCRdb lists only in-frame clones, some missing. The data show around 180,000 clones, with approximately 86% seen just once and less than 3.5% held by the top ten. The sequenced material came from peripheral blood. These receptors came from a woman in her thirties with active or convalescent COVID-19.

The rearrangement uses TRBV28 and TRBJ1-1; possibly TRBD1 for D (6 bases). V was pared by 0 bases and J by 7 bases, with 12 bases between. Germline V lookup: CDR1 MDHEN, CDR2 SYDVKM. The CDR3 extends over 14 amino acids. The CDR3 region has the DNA TGTGCCAGCAGTTTATGGGGGGCGCAAGGTGAAGCTTTCTTT. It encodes CASSLWGAQGEAFF.

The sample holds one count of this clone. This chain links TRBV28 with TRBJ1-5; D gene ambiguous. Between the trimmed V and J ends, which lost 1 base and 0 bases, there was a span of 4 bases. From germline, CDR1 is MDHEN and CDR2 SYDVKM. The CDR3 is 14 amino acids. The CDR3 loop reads CASSLYGSNQPQHF. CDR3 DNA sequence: TGTGCCAGCAGTTTATACGGTAGCAATCAGCCCCAGCATTTT.

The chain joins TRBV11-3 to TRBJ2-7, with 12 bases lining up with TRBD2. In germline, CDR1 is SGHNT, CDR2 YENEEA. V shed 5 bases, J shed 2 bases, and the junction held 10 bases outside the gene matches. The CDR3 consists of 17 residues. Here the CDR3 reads CASSPGGLAGPTYEQYF. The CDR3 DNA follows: TGTGCCAGCAGCCCTGGAGGACTAGCGGGGCCTACCTACGAGCAGTACTTC.

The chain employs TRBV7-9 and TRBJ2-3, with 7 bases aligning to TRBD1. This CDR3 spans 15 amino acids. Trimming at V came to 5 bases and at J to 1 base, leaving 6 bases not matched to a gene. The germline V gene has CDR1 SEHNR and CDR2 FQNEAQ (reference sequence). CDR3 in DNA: TGTGCCAGCAGCCAGCGAGGGACAGGCACAGATACGCAGTATTTT. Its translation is CASSQRGTGTDTQYF. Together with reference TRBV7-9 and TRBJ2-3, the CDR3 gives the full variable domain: DTGVSQNPRHKITKRGQNVTFRCDPISEHNRLYWYRQTLGQGPEFLTYFQNEAQLEKSRLLSDRFSAERPKGSFSTLEIQRTEQGDSAMYLCASSQRGTGTDTQYFGPGTRLTVL.

CDR3 in DNA: TGTGCCAGCAGCTCCGCCCGGGGGGAGAGCACAGATACGCAGTATTTT. This encodes CASSSARGESTDTQYF. The chain combines TRBV11-3 with TRBJ2-3; 7 bases are shared with TRBD2. The CDR3 has 16 amino acids. Germline CDR1 is SGHNT and CDR2 is YENEEA. Trimming cost V 4 bases and J 0 bases; bases outside gene matches: 7.

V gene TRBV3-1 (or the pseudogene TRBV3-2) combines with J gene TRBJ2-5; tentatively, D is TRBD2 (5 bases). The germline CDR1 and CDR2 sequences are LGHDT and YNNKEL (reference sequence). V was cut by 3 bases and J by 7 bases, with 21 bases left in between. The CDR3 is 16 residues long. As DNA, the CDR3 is TGTGCCAGCAGCCACCGGGATTTGGGTGCTGTGGGGACCCAGTACTTC. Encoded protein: CASSHRDLGAVGTQYF.

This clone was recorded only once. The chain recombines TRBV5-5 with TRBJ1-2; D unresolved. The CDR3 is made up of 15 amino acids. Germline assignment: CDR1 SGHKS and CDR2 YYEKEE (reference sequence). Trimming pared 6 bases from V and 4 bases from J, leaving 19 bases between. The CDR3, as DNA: TGTGCCAGCATCGGAACCTTCCATCGAGGCTATGGCTACACCTTC. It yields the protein CASIGTFHRGYGYTF.

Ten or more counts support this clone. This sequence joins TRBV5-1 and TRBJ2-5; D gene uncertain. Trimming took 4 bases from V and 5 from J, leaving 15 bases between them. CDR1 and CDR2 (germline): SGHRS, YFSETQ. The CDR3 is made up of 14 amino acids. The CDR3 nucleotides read TGCGCCAGCAGCACGTACTACACCCTCGAGACCCAGTACTTC. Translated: CASSTYYTLETQYF.

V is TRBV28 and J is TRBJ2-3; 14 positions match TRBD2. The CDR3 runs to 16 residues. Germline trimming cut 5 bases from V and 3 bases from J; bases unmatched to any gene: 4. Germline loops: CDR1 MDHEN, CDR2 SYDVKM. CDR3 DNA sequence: TGTGCCAGCAGTCGACTAGCGGGAGGGATAACAGATACGCAGTATTTT. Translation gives CASSRLAGGITDTQYF.

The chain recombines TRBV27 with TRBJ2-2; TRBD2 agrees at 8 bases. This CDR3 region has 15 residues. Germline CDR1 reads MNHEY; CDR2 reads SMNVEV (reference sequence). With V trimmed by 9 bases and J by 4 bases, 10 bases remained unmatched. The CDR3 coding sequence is TGTGCCAGTCGAGCCGGGACTAGAGCCACCGGGGAGCTGTTTTTT. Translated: CASRAGTRATGELFF.

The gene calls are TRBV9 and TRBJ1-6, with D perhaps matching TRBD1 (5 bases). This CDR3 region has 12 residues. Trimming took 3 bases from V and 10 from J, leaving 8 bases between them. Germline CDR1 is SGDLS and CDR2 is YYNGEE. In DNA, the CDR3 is TGTGCCAGCAGCGCCTCAGGGTCACCCCTCCACTTT. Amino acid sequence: CASSASGSPLHF.

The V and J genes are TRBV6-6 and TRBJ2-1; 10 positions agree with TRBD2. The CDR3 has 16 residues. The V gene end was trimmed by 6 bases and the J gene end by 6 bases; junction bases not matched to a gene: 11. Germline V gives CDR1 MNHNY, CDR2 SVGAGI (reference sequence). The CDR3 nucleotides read TGTGCCAGCAGGGGTGCTGTAGCGGGAGGAGGCAATGAGCAGTTCTTC. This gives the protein CASRGAVAGGGNEQFF.